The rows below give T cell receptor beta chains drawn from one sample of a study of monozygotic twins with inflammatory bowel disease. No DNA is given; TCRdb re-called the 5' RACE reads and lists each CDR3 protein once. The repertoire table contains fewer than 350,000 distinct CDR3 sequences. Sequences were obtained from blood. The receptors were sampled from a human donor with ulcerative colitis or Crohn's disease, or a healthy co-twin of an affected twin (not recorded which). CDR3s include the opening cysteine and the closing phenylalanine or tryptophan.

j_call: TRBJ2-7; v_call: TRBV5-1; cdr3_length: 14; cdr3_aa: CASSLLGSSYEQYF
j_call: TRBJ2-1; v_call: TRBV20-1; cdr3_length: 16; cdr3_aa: CSARPSGTEINNEQFF
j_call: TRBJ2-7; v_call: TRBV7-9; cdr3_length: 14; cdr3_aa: CASSSPGLSYEQYF
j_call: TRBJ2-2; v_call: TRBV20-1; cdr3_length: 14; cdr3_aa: CSASTGLRTGELFF
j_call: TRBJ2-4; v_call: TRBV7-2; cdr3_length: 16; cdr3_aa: CASSKEQGAPKNIQYF
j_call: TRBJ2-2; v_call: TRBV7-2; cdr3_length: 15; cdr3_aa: CASSRTSGVGRELFF
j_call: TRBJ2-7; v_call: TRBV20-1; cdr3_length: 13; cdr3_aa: CSATLTGYYEQYF
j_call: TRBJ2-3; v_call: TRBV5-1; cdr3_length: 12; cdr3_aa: CASSLEVDTQYF
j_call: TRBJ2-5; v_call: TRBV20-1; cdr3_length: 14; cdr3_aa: CSARGQGRFETQYF
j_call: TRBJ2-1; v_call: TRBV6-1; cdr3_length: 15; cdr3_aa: CASKDRDSAYNEQFF
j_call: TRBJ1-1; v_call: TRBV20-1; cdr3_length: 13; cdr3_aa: CSASGRPNTEAFF
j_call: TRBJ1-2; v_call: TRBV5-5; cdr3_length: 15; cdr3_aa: CASSFMGGLSDGYTF
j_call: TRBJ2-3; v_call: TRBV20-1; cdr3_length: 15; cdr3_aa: CSARGSGGFTDTQYF
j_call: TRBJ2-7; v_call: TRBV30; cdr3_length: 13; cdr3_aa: CAWCPTNSYVQYF
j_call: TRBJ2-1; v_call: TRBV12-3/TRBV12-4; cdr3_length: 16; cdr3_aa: CASRASGLAGDNEQFF
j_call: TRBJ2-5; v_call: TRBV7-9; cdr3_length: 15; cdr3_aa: CASSPSGLTTLTQYF
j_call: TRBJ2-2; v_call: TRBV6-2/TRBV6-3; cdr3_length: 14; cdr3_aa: CASRQSGRDGELFF
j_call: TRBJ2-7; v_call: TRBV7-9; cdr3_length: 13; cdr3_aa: CASSVRDNYEQYF
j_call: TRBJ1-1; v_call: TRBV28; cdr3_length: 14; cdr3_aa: CASSSRRQGSGAFF
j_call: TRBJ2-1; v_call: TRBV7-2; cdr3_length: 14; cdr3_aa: CASHRSLSNNEQFF
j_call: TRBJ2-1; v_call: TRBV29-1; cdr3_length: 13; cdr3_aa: CSVERDRGDEQFF
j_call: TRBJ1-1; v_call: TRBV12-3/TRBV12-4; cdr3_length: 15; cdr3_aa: CASSGGDRGGTEAFF
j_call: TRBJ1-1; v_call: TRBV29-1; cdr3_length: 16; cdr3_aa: CSVGGHRGGMNTEAFF
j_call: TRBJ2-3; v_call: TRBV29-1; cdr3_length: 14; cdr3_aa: CSVARGYRTDTQYF
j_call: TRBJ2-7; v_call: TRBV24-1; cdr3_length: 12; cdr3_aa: CATSDHRYEQYF
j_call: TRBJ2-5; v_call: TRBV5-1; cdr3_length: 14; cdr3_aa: CASSLSGTEETQYF
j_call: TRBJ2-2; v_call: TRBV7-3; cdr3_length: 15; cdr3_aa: CASSLGDRNHGELFF
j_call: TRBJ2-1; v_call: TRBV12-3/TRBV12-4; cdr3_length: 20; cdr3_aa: CASSSTGTSGAKSSYNEQFF
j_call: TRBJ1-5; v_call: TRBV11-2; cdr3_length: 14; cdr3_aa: CASSIRDSGQPQHF
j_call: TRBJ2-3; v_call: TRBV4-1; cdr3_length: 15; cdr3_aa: CASSRDYRGTDTQYF
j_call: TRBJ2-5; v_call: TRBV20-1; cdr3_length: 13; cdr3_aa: CSGFPNGQETQYF
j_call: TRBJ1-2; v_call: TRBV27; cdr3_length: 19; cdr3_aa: CTSSLSQFSHPHRHYGYTF
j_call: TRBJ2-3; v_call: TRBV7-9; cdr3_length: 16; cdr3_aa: CASSLGLAGATDTQYF
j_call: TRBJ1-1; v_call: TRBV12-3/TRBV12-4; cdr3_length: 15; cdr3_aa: CASTWGRGPQGEAFF
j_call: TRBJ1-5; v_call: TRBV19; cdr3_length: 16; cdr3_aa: CASSILPQGSNQPQHF
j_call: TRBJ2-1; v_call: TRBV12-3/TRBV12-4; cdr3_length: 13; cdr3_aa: CASSYIAGDEQFF
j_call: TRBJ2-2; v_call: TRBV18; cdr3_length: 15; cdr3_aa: CASSLSLQNTGELFF
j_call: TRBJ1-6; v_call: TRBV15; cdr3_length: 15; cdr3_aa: CATSRKGGYNSPLHF
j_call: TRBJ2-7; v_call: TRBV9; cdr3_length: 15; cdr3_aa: CASSGPEVAEDEQYF
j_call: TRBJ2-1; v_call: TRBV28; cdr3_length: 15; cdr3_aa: CASSLSLAVYNEQFF
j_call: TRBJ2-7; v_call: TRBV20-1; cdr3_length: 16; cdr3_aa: CSAATVDRGEPYEQYF
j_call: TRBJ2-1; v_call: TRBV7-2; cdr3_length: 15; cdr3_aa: CASSLAGTGVNEQFF
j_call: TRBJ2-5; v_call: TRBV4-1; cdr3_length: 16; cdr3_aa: CASSLRFGVGGETQYF
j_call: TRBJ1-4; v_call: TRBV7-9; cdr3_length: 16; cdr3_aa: CASSPSGGQINEKLFF
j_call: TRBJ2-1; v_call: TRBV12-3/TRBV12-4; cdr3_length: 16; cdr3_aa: CASSPPRGGSYNEQFF
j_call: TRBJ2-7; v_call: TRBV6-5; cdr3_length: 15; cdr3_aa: CASSTHFSGAYEQYF
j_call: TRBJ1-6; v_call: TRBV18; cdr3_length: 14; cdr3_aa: CASSPPAVNSPLHF
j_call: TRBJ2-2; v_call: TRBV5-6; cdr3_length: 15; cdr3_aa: CASSSGRTNTGELFF